The rows below give T cell receptor beta chains drawn from one sample of a study of CD8 T cells in Susac syndrome. MiXCR was run by TCRdb on the immunoSEQ multiplex PCR reads, yielding one entry per CDR3 protein. The profile covers 200,000 to 250,000 distinct CDR3 sequences, with 92% appearing a single time and over 0.1% taken by the ten largest. The sample was CD8+ T cells from PBMCs. The receptor source for this set is a human donor with multiple sclerosis. Each CDR3 is given with its conserved first and last residue.

TRBV27	TRBJ2-7	CASGGGRVEQYF
TRBV6-5	TRBJ2-7	CASSLGRTGGPYEQYF
TRBV4-3	TRBJ2-7	CASSPFHIGSYEQYF
TRBV2	TRBJ1-2	CASSEGAASYGYTF
TRBV7-9	TRBJ1-1	CASSFLRDGEFEAFF
TRBV4-3	TRBJ2-2	CASGQRWGGDSTGELFF
TRBV7-8	TRBJ2-2	CASSLAQGSPVELFF
TRBV2	TRBJ2-3	CAIFGGTSTDTQYF
TRBV7-8	TRBJ1-5	CASSLVGAGKDQPQHF
TRBV2	TRBJ1-5	CASSEGGEVVGNQPQHF
TRBV29-1	TRBJ2-7	CSVLDRGLNF
TRBV12-3/TRBV12-4	TRBJ2-1	CASSLFRSGNEQFF
TRBV6-6	TRBJ1-1	CATTPGNTEAFF
TRBV6-5	TRBJ2-7	CASSSGSYEQYF
TRBV19	TRBJ1-1	CASSALDGEVVTEAFF
TRBV19	TRBJ1-1	CASNPRDSWGTEAFF
TRBV3-1	TRBJ1-3	CASSENLGNTIYF
TRBV3-1	TRBJ2-3	CASRAGTGVPTQYF
TRBV30	TRBJ2-1	CAWSVQGPGQFF
TRBV11-2	TRBJ2-3	CASSLIGAEITDTQYF
TRBV10-3	TRBJ2-1	CAISEGLAGTNEQFF
TRBV27	TRBJ2-7	CASSLSGPGPHEQYF
TRBV12-3/TRBV12-4	TRBJ1-1	CASSFGLLNTEAFF
TRBV6-5	TRBJ1-1	CASGALGTEAFF
TRBV5-4	TRBJ1-1	CASSFTPGARNEAFF
TRBV7-2	TRBJ2-7	CASSLGALEQYF
TRBV6-1	TRBJ2-2	CASSELTSGPNTGELFF
TRBV9	TRBJ2-3	CASSARTSGTDTQYF
TRBV7-9	TRBJ1-4	CASSQKDSADEKLFF
TRBV29-1	TRBJ2-7	CSAEGGESGYEQYF
TRBV9	TRBJ2-5	CASSIGGSPETQYF
TRBV30	TRBJ1-1	CAWSPVGTEAFF
TRBV12-3/TRBV12-4	TRBJ1-1	CASSKNPEAFF
TRBV12-3/TRBV12-4	TRBJ2-1	CASRAGDLYNEQFF
TRBV3-1	TRBJ2-2	CASSQDPRDRGLTGELFF
TRBV30	TRBJ2-7	CAVGDYEQYF
TRBV6-1	TRBJ2-6	CASSPFGANVLTF
TRBV28	TRBJ2-7	CASSPGPYEQYF
TRBV11-3	TRBJ1-6	CASTVGDSPLHF
TRBV28	TRBJ2-5	CASSFEGETQYF
TRBV19	TRBJ2-3	CASISLSDTQYF
TRBV5-6	TRBJ2-2	CASSLGLNTGELFF
TRBV6-5	TRBJ1-2	CASSTRGSDGYTF
TRBV2	TRBJ1-1	CASRDPRDREAFF
TRBV6-5	TRBJ2-3	CAAGPETDTQYF
TRBV5-4	TRBJ2-1	CASSSPYGSEQFF